These 24 T cell receptor beta chains came from one sample sequenced in a study of technical replicates of blood from several donors. Data came from immunoSEQ multiplex PCR; TCRdb stores just in-frame clones and leaves some out. The sample shows nearly 70,000 clones, about 91% of them seen only once. The source material was T cells isolated from PBMCs. The receptors originated from a human donor in good health.

The chain joins TRBV6-6 to TRBJ2-7; TRBD1 is a possible D gene (5 bases). The V gene lost 4 bases and the J gene lost 5 bases, with 9 bases spanning the gap. Looked up from germline, CDR1 is MNHNY and CDR2 is SVGAGI (reference sequence). The CDR3 consists of 12 residues. The CDR3 coding sequence is TGTGCCAGCAGTTCCAGGGTGGACGAGCAGTACTTC. This translates into CASSSRVDEQYF.

The chain combines TRBV9 with TRBJ2-2; TRBD2 matches at 8 bases. CDR3 length: 15 residues. V dropped 0 bases and J dropped 5; count of bases not matched to a gene: 3. CDR1 and CDR2 from the germline V gene are SGDLS and YYNGEE. The CDR3 loop is CASSVGSGMTGELFF. CDR3 nucleotide sequence: TGTGCCAGCAGCGTAGGTAGCGGGATGACCGGGGAGCTGTTTTTT.

The chain employs TRBV7-2 and TRBJ2-7; 9 nucleotides match TRBD1. The J segment lost 5 bases and the V segment lost 3 bases, leaving 8 bases of the junction unmatched. The CDR3 contains 15 residues. CDR1 is SGHTA and CDR2 is FQGNSA in the germline V gene. The CDR3 coding sequence is TGTGCCAGCAGCTTTACAGGGGGCGCGTCCCACGAGCAGTACTTC. Its translation is CASSFTGGASHEQYF.

This chain links TRBV30 with TRBJ1-4, with 9 positions matching TRBD1. The CDR3 consists of 13 residues. Looked up from germline, CDR1 is GTSNPN and CDR2 is SVGIG (reference sequence). J lost 8 bases, V lost 6 bases, and 7 bases had no gene match. The CDR3 coding sequence is TGTGCCTGTGCCCGGGACAGGGACGAAAAACTGTTTTTT. Its protein product is CACARDRDEKLFF.

This chain links TRBV11-3 with TRBJ2-7; D is possibly TRBD2 (5 bases). CDR3 size: 15 residues. Looked up from germline, CDR1 is SGHNT and CDR2 is YENEEA. V was trimmed by 0 bases and J by 2 bases, leaving 11 bases between them. Here the CDR3 DNA reads TGTGCCAGCAGCTTAGAGTTCGGGGAGCCCTACGAGCAGTACTTC. Translation: CASSLEFGEPYEQYF.

The rearrangement links TRBV11-2 to TRBJ1-2; D is ambiguous. Per the germline V gene, CDR1 is SGHAT and CDR2 is FQNNGV. The germline V and J ends were trimmed by 1 base and 5 bases, with 5 bases remaining between them. There are 12 residues in the CDR3. CDR3 DNA: TGTGCCAGCAGCTTAGGAGGTTATGGCTACACCTTC. It specifies CASSLGGYGYTF.

J is TRBJ1-2 and V is TRBV9, with TRBD1 as a possible D gene (5 bases). Germline CDR1 SGDLS, CDR2 YYNGEE. This CDR3 has 15 amino acids. Trimming stripped 0 bases from V and 1 base from J, with 10 bases between. As DNA, the CDR3 is TGTGCCAGCAGCGTAGAAACAGGTTTTAACTATGGCTACACCTTC. Its protein is CASSVETGFNYGYTF.

The chain recombines TRBV5-1 with TRBJ2-7; 14 bases map to TRBD2. The CDR3 sequence is 18 residues long. Germline values: CDR1 SGHRS, CDR2 YFSETQ. J gave up 2 bases and V 0 bases, and 7 bases lay outside the gene matches. CDR3 sequence (DNA): TGCGCCAGCAGCTTGGGACTAGCGGGAGGGCCCCTTCCCTACGAGCAGTACTTC. Protein: CASSLGLAGGPLPYEQYF.

This chain links TRBV5-4 with TRBJ2-7; 8 bases are shared with TRBD1. Germline loops: CDR1 SGHNT, CDR2 YYREEE (reference sequence). V shed 6 bases, J shed 5 bases, and the junction held 10 bases outside the gene matches. The CDR3 runs to 14 residues. The CDR3 reads CASNRQGSVNEQYF. The CDR3 DNA is TGTGCCAGCAACCGACAGGGGTCGGTCAACGAGCAGTACTTC.

J is TRBJ2-1 and V is TRBV19, with 10 positions matching TRBD2. CDR1 and CDR2 from the germline V gene are LNHDA and SQIVND (reference sequence). This CDR3 is built from 16 residues. V lost 5 bases, J lost 2 bases, and 6 bases stayed unmatched. In DNA form, the CDR3 reads TGTGCCAGTAGTCCCGCCAGCGGGAGGGCCTACAATGAGCAGTTCTTC. Protein: CASSPASGRAYNEQFF.

The chain links TRBV4-1 to TRBJ2-1; TRBD2 agrees at 15 bases. V was clipped by 3 bases and J by 15 bases; unmatched bases: 12. The CDR3 runs 16 residues. The germline V gene encodes CDR1 MGHRA and CDR2 YSYEKL. The CDR3 spells CASSQSGLAGGIVWFF. The CDR3, as DNA: TGCGCCAGCAGCCAGTCCGGACTAGCGGGAGGGATCGTTTGGTTCTTC.

The chain couples TRBV15 to TRBJ2-1; TRBD2 matches 9 bases. Germline assignment: CDR1 LNHNV and CDR2 YYDKDF (reference sequence). The length of the CDR3 is 21 residues. With 7 bases clipped from V and 9 bases from J, the junction kept 31 bases outside the gene matches. CDR3 residues: CATTLRSGDGRAGGPRVEQFF. CDR3 nucleotides: TGTGCCACCACCCTTCGGTCTGGGGACGGAAGGGCGGGAGGGCCACGCGTTGAGCAGTTCTTC.

The V gene is TRBV28, the J gene TRBJ1-2; D not certain. There are 16 residues in the CDR3. V gave up 4 bases and J gave up 0 bases, with 15 bases separating them. The germline CDR1 and CDR2 sequences are MDHEN and SYDVKM. The CDR3 reads CASSSSRDLANYGYTF. DNA for the CDR3: TGTGCCAGCAGTTCTTCCCGGGATTTAGCTAACTATGGCTACACCTTC.

This clone has a single count. The rearrangement links TRBV7-3 to TRBJ1-2; 12 nucleotides match TRBD1. There are 15 residues in the CDR3. CDR1 and CDR2 (germline): SGHTA, FQGTGA. The ends lost 5 bases at V and 7 bases at J; junction bases unmatched: 8. CDR3 DNA: TGTGCCAGCAGCGTTGGGACAGGGGGCTTCTTTGGCTACACCTTC. This codes for CASSVGTGGFFGYTF.

The chain joins TRBV7-8 to TRBJ2-5, with TRBD2 matching over 10 bases. Trimming at V came to 10 bases and at J to 0 bases, leaving 8 bases not matched to a gene. Germline CDR1 is SGHVS and CDR2 is FQNEAQ. This CDR3 is 15 amino acids long. The CDR3 bases are TGTGCCACCACCGGACTAGCGGAATACCAAGAGACCCAGTACTTC. Its protein is CATTGLAEYQETQYF.

The V and J genes are TRBV28 and TRBJ1-1; D ambiguous. The CDR3 runs to 12 residues. Germline V CDR1 and CDR2: MDHEN, SYDVKM. Trimming cost V 2 bases and J 7 bases, with 8 bases left between them. The CDR3: CASSLDGREAFF. The CDR3 bases are TGTGCCAGCAGTTTAGATGGGCGTGAAGCTTTCTTT.

In DNA, the CDR3 is TGTGCCAGCAGCCGCGACAGGGCGCGGGAAGAGACCCAGTACTTC. Residues: CASSRDRAREETQYF. This chain connects TRBV6-5 to TRBJ2-5; 7 bases fit TRBD1. The germline V gene has CDR1 MNHEY and CDR2 SVGAGI. Trimming cost V 6 bases and J 3 bases; bases outside gene matches: 10. The CDR3 length is 15 residues.

The chain recombines TRBV15 with TRBJ2-7; D remains ambiguous. The CDR3 totals 13 residues. V was shortened by 0 bases and J by 3 bases, with 6 bases between the two germline ends. Germline CDR1 is LNHNV and CDR2 is YYDKDF (reference sequence). The CDR3 DNA reads as TGTGCCACCAGCAGAGAAAACAGCTACGAGCAGTACTTC. Its protein product is CATSRENSYEQYF.

This chain uses TRBV7-3 with TRBJ1-1; D gene ambiguous. Germline CDR1 and CDR2: SGHTA and FQGTGA. This CDR3 comprises 13 residues. The V end lost 0 bases, the J end lost 5 bases, and 7 bases lay between the germline ends. CDR3 DNA sequence: TGTGCCAGCAGCTTAACCAAAACAACTGAAGCTTTCTTT. Its translation: CASSLTKTTEAFF.

The J gene is TRBJ2-2, the V gene TRBV11-3; 10 positions match TRBD2. The V gene's germline CDR1 is SGHNT and CDR2 YENEEA. CDR3 length equals 15 residues. The junction had 5 bases not matched to a gene; V was cut back by 5 bases and J by 5 bases. CDR3 sequence: CASSPSGSGTGELFF. CDR3 in DNA: TGTGCCAGCAGCCCTAGCGGGAGCGGTACCGGGGAGCTGTTTTTT.

This clone was seen just once. For the CDR3, the DNA is TGTGCCAGCAGCTTATGGAGTACTAGCAATCAGCCCCAGCATTTT. Its protein product is CASSLWSTSNQPQHF. V gene TRBV7-2 combines with J gene TRBJ1-5, with D uncertain. The CDR3 is 15 residues long. CDR1 and CDR2 (germline): SGHTA, FQGNSA. V was shortened by 2 bases and J by 0 bases, with 8 bases between the two germline ends.

The J gene is TRBJ1-3, the V gene TRBV5-1; tentatively, D is TRBD1 (5 bases). V was cut by 4 bases and J by 8 bases, with 16 bases left in between. The V gene's germline CDR1 is SGHRS and CDR2 YFSETQ. The CDR3 loop spans 14 amino acids. CDR3 sequence: CASSPEQGRHTIYF. DNA for the CDR3: TGCGCCAGCAGCCCCGAGCAGGGTCGGCACACCATATATTTT.

The V gene is TRBV7-9, the J gene TRBJ1-1; the D gene is possibly TRBD1 (6 bases). Trimming removed 1 base from V and 13 bases from J, with 16 bases in between. The CDR3 extends over 13 amino acids. Germline CDR1 reads SEHNR; CDR2 reads FQNEAQ (reference sequence). CDR3 bases: TGTGCCAGCAGCTTAGTCGGACAGCCCGGGGTTTTCTTT. Amino acid sequence: CASSLVGQPGVFF.

The V gene is TRBV27, the J gene TRBJ1-4; D might be TRBD1 (5 bases). This CDR3 is built from 16 residues. Trimming shortened V by 3 bases and J by 5 bases, and 16 bases separated the two germline ends. The germline CDR1 and CDR2 sequences are MNHEY and SMNVEV (reference sequence). CDR3 sequence: CASSFSLGGVNEKLFF. For the CDR3, the DNA is TGTGCCAGCAGTTTTAGCCTCGGAGGGGTGAATGAAAAACTGTTTTTT.